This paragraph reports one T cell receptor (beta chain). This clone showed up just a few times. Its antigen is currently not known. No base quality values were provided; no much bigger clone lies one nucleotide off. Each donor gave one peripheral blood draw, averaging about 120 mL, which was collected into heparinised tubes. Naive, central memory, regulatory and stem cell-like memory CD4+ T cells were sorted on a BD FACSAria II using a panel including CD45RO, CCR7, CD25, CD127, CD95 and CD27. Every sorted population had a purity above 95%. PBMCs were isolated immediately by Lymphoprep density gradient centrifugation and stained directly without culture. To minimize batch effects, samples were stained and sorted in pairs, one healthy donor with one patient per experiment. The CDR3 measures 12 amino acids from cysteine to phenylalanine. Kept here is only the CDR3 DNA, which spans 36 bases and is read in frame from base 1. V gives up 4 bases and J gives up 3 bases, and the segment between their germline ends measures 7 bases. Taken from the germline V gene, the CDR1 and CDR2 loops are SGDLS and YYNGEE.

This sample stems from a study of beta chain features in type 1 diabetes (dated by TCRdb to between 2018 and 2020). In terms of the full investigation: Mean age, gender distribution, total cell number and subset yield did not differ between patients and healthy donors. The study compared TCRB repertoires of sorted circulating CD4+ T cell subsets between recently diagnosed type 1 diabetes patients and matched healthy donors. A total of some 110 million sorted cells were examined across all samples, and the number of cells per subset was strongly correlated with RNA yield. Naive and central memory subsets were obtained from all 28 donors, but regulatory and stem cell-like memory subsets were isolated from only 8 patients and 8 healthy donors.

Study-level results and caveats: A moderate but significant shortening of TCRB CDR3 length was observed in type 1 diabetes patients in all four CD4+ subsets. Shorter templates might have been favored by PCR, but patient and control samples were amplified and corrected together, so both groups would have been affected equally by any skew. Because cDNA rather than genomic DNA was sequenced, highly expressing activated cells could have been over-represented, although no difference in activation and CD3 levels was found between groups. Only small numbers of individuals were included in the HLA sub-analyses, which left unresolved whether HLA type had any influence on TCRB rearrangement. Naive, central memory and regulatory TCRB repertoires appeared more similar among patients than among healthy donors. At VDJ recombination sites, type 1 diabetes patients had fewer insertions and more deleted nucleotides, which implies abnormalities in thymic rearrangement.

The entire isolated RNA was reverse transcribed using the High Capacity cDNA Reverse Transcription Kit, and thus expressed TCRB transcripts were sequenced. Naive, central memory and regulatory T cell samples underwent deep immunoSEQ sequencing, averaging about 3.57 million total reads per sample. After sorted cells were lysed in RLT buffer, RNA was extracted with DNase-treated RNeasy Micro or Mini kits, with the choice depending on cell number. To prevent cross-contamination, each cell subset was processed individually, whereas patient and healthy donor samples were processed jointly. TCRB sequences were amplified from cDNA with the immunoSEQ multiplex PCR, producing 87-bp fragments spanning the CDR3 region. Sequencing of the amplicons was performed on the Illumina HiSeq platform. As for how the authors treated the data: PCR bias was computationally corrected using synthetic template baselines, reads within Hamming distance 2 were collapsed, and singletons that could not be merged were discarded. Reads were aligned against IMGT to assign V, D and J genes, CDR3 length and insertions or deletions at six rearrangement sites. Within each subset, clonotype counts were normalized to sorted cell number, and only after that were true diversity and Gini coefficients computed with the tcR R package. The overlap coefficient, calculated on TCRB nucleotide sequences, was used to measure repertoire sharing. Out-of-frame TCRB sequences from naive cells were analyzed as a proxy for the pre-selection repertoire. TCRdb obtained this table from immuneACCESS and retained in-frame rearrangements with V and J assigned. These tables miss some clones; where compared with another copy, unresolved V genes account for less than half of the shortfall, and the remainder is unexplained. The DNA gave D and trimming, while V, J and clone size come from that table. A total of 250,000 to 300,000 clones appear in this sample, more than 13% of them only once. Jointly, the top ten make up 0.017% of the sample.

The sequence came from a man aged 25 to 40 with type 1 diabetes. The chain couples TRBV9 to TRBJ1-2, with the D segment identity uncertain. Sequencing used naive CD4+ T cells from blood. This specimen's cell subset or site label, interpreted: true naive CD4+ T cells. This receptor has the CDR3 CASSRADYGYTF. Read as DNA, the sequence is TGTGCCAGCAGCCGAGCCGACTATGGCTACACCTTC.